This T cell receptor beta chain was observed in a study of Graves' ophthalmopathy and Graves' hyperthyroidism. Findings of the study overall: Most expanded thyroid clonotypes above 0.001 frequency also appeared in blood. The study's model predicted ophthalmopathy progression at 70.59% sensitivity and about 72% specificity.

In the case of this clonotype: What it binds is unknown.

This CDR3 has 16 residues. Germline-derived CDR1 and CDR2 are SNHLY and FYNNEI. Germline trimming cut 6 bases from V and 7 bases from J; bases unmatched to any gene: 13. Clinical symptoms, serum thyroxine, TRAb, thyroid ultrasound and orbital computed tomography formed the basis of diagnosis. PBMCs stemmed from 9 to 10 ml of fresh peripheral blood. RNA served as the template for amplifying TCR beta CDR3 regions. The first-round RT-PCR employed HTBI primers together with the Qiagen OneStep RT-PCR kit. A multiplex PCR was then performed as the second round. TCRdb recomputed calls from the multiplex PCR reads with MiXCR, one row per CDR3 protein. The table includes roughly 700,000 distinct CDR3 sequences, roughly two fifths detected once.

Sequences were obtained from peripheral blood. The origin of this receptor is an adult man with Graves' ophthalmopathy. J is TRBJ2-2 and V is TRBV2; 8 bases agree with TRBD1. This chain's CDR3 is CASRRYGQGSIGELFF. In DNA form, the CDR3 reads TGTGCCAGCAGGAGATATGGACAGGGATCGATCGGGGAGCTGTTTTTT.